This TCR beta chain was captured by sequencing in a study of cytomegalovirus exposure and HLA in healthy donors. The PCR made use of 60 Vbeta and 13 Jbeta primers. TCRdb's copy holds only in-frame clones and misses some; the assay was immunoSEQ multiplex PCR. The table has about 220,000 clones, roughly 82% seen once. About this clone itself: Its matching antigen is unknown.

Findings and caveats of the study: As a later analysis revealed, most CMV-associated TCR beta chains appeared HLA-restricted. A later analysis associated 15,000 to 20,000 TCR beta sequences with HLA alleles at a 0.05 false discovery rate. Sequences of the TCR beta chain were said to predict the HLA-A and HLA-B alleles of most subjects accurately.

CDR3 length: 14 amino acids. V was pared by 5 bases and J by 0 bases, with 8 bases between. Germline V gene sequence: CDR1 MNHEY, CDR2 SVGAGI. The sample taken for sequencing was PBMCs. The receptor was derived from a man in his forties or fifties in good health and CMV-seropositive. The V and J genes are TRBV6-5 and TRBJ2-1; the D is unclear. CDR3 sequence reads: CASSQTSSYNEQFF. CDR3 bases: TGTGCCAGCAGTCAAACAAGCTCCTACAATGAGCAGTTCTTC.